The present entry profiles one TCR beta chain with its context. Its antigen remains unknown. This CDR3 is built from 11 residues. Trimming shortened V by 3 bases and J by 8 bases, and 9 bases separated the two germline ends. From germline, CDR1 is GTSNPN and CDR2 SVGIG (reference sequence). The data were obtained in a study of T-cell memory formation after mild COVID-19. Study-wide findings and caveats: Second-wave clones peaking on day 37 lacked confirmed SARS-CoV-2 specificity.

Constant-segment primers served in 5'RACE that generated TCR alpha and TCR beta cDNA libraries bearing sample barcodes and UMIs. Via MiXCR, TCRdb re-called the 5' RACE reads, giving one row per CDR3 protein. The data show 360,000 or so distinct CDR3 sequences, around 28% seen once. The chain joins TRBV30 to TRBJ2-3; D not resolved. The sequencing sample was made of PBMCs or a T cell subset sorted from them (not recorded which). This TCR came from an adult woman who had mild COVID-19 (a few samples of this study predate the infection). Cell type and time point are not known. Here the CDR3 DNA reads TGTGCCTGGAGAGACGGTGGTACGCAGTATTTT. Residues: CAWRDGGTQYF. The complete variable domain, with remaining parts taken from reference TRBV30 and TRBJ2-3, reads SQTIHQWPATLVQPVGSPLSLECTVEGTSNPNLYWYRQAAGRGLQLLFYSVGIGQISSEVPQNLSASRPQDRQFILSSKKLLLSDSGFYLCAWRDGGTQYFGPGTRLTVL.